This T cell receptor (beta chain) was documented in a study of memory CD4+ T cells and cytomegalovirus serostatus. Study-level findings and limits: The CMV-associated TCR signature appears largely within the CD4+ memory repertoire. About 40% of the 164 known CMV-associated TCRbeta sequences appeared in CD4+ memory.

The sort gate was single viable CD3+CD4+CD8-CD45RO+ cells for memory CD4+ T cells. Total CD4+ T cells were enriched by CD4 positive selection. This clone was counted a few times. Its specificity is not known. Measured with immunoSEQ multiplex PCR; TCRdb has only the in-frame clones, and not every one. The data contain about 100,000 clones, over 70% of them singletons. Trimming took 5 bases from V and 8 from J, leaving 15 bases between them. CDR1 and CDR2 from the germline V gene are MNHEY and SVGAGI. The CDR3 is 13 amino acids. J is TRBJ1-2 and V is TRBV6-5, with D unclear. The sequenced sample consisted of memory CD4+ T cells from blood. The sequence was collected from an adult in good health and CMV-seropositive. Here the CDR3 DNA reads TGTGCCAGCAGTCGGACGTCGGGAGAAGGCTACACCTTC. Its translation: CASSRTSGEGYTF.